Listed here are 24 T cell receptor beta chains from one sample, sequenced in a study of cytomegalovirus exposure and HLA in healthy donors. With 60 Vbeta and 13 Jbeta primers, the PCR was carried out. Only in-frame clones appear in the TCRdb table, and some are missing; sequencing was by immunoSEQ multiplex PCR. The data hold about 190,000 clones, with 65% to 85% observed a single time. Sequencing used PBMCs. The origin of the receptors is a woman aged 18-29 years in good health and CMV-seronegative.

In its sample, this clone was seen once. The CDR3 is CASSLGDFPYEQYF. Here the CDR3 DNA reads TGCGCCAGCAGCTTGGGGGACTTTCCCTACGAGCAGTACTTC. The chain joins TRBV5-1 to TRBJ2-7; the D gene is possibly TRBD2 (6 bases). This CDR3 spans 14 amino acids. V gave up 0 bases and J gave up 2 bases, with 9 bases separating them. The germline gives CDR1 SGHRS, CDR2 YFSETQ.

V gene TRBV5-6 combines with J gene TRBJ2-7; 8 nucleotides match TRBD1. With 4 bases clipped from V and 2 bases from J, the junction kept 8 bases outside the gene matches. Looked up from germline, CDR1 is SGHDT and CDR2 is YYEEEE. The CDR3 spans 15 residues. CDR3 DNA: TGTGCCAGCAGCCAAGCCGGGACAGGCCCCTACGAGCAGTACTTC. Amino acid sequence: CASSQAGTGPYEQYF. The variable domain in full, completed from reference TRBV5-6 and TRBJ2-7, reads DAGVTQSPTHLIKTRGQQVTLRCSPKSGHDTVSWYQQALGQGPQFIFQYYEEEERQRGNFPDRFSGHQFPNYSSELNVNALLLGDSALYLCASSQAGTGPYEQYFGPGTRLTVT.

This clone was picked up one time. The chain joins TRBV18 to TRBJ1-2; tentatively, D is TRBD1 (6 bases). The CDR3 is 15 amino acids. Trimming cost V 3 bases and J 6 bases, with 17 bases left between them. Germline CDR1 KGHSH, CDR2 LQKENI. The CDR3 protein is CASSPSGQGMDGYTF. CDR3 sequence (DNA): TGTGCCAGCTCACCCTCGGGGCAGGGGATGGATGGCTACACCTTC.

In this sample, this clone turned up a few times. The rearrangement uses TRBV9 and TRBJ2-1; tentative D call: TRBD2 (6 bases). The length of the CDR3 is 12 residues. The germline gives CDR1 SGDLS, CDR2 YYNGEE. The ends were cut back, 9 bases at V and 7 bases at J, with 14 bases in the middle. CDR3 sequence reads: CATGMGGNEQFF. The CDR3 DNA is TGTGCCACCGGGATGGGGGGAAATGAGCAGTTCTTC.

V is TRBV2 and J is TRBJ1-5; TRBD1 agrees at 7 bases. The CDR3 is 14 amino acids. The germline V gene encodes CDR1 SNHLY and CDR2 FYNNEI. Trimming took 1 base from V and 7 from J; bases not matched to a gene: 4. As DNA, the CDR3 is TGTGCCAGCAGTGAAGGGACAGGCTGGCAGCCCCAGCATTTT. Translation: CASSEGTGWQPQHF.

The chain combines TRBV28 with TRBJ1-5; D possibly corresponds to TRBD1 (5 bases). Germline loops: CDR1 MDHEN, CDR2 SYDVKM. CDR3 length: 14 residues. V lost 2 bases and J lost 4, with 9 bases in between. In DNA, the CDR3 is TGTGCCAGCAGTTTAGGGCGGGGGAATCAGCCCCAGCATTTT. As protein: CASSLGRGNQPQHF.

This chain connects TRBV28 to TRBJ2-2; 8 positions agree with TRBD1. Trimming at V came to 6 bases and at J to 7 bases, leaving 4 bases not matched to a gene. This CDR3 has 13 amino acids. The germline V gene encodes CDR1 MDHEN and CDR2 SYDVKM. The DNA for the CDR3 is TGTGCCAGCAGGTGGACAGGGCTCGGGGAGCTGTTTTTT. Translated, it gives CASRWTGLGELFF. Variable domain in full (rest from reference TRBV28 and TRBJ2-2): DVKVTQSSRYLVKRTGEKVFLECVQDMDHENMFWYRQDPGLGLRLIYFSYDVKMKEKGDIPEGYSVSREKKERFSLILESASTNQTSMYLCASRWTGLGELFFGEGSRLTVL.

This clone was detected only a few times. The chain has TRBV28 and TRBJ1-2; the match to TRBD1 covers 10 bases. Germline lookup yields CDR1 MDHEN and CDR2 SYDVKM. Losses at the gene ends were 6 bases for V and 4 bases for J; bases not matched to a gene: 5. There are 14 residues in the CDR3. CDR3 in DNA: TGTGCCAGCAGACCGGGACAGGGGATCTATGGCTACACCTTC. The encoded protein is CASRPGQGIYGYTF.

This clone is a singleton in its sample. The chain couples TRBV2 to TRBJ2-2; TRBD1 matches at 7 bases. V trimming: 5 bases; J trimming: 0 bases; junction bases outside the gene matches: 6. Germline assignment: CDR1 SNHLY and CDR2 FYNNEI. The length of the CDR3 is 16 residues. Here the CDR3 DNA reads TGTGCCAGCAGTCCGGGACAGATCGCGAACACCGGGGAGCTGTTTTTT. Its translation: CASSPGQIANTGELFF.

This clone was detected only once. The V call is TRBV2, the J call TRBJ2-5, with D possibly being TRBD2 (6 bases). The CDR3 is 15 amino acids. The germline V and J ends were trimmed by 7 bases and 0 bases, with 15 bases remaining between them. CDR1 is SNHLY and CDR2 is FYNNEI in the germline V gene. The CDR3 is CASIGGSLYQETQYF. CDR3 in DNA: TGTGCCAGCATAGGAGGGAGTCTATACCAAGAGACCCAGTACTTC.

V is TRBV30 and J is TRBJ2-7; D might be TRBD1 (6 bases). Germline V gene sequence: CDR1 GTSNPN, CDR2 SVGIG (reference sequence). The CDR3 is 13 residues long. V was cut by 7 bases and J by 5 bases, with 18 bases left in between. CDR3: CAYQGRSMNEQYF. The CDR3 coding sequence is TGTGCCTACCAGGGGCGCAGTATGAACGAGCAGTACTTC.

CDR3 DNA: TGTGCCAGCAGCTTAGCAGGGGATACCTATGGCTACACCTTC. This sequence encodes CASSLAGDTYGYTF. The V and J genes are TRBV7-9 and TRBJ1-2; tentatively, D is TRBD1 (5 bases). V dropped 0 bases and J dropped 4 bases, with 9 bases sitting between them. CDR1 and CDR2 (germline): SEHNR, FQNEAQ (reference sequence). This CDR3 has 14 amino acids.

The rearrangement joins TRBV2 to TRBJ1-5; 7 bases agree with TRBD1. Germline V gene data show CDR1 as SNHLY and CDR2 as FYNNEI. The CDR3 has 14 residues. Germline trimming cut 6 bases from V and 5 bases from J; bases unmatched to any gene: 7. CDR3 sequence: CASSRDRAYQPQHF. As DNA, the CDR3 is TGTGCCAGCAGCCGGGACAGAGCTTATCAGCCCCAGCATTTT.

The chain is built from TRBV29-1 and TRBJ2-5, with 7 bases that match TRBD1. The germline CDR1 and CDR2 sequences are SQVTM and ANQGSEA. The CDR3 is made up of 13 amino acids. Trimming cost V 7 bases and J 1 base; bases outside gene matches: 6. The CDR3 is CSGAGTVQETQYF. The CDR3, as DNA: TGCAGCGGGGCCGGGACAGTCCAAGAGACCCAGTACTTC.

The CDR3 region is CASSSDLRKMTSGGQETQYF. Here the CDR3 DNA reads TGTGCCAGCTCATCAGACTTGCGTAAGATGACTAGCGGGGGCCAAGAGACCCAGTACTTC. The gene calls are TRBV18 and TRBJ2-5, with 12 bases aligning to TRBD2. The length of the CDR3 is 20 residues. Germline V gene sequence: CDR1 KGHSH, CDR2 LQKENI. V dropped 5 bases and J dropped 1; count of bases not matched to a gene: 17.

This rearrangement joins TRBV27 to TRBJ2-7; D remains ambiguous. Germline V CDR1 and CDR2: MNHEY, SMNVEV (reference sequence). The CDR3 totals 12 residues. Trimming left V 7 bases short and J 5 bases short, with 12 bases between. The chain's CDR3 is CASISVEHEQYF. The CDR3 nucleotides are TGTGCCAGCATTTCGGTTGAACACGAGCAGTACTTC.

This chain links TRBV5-8 with TRBJ2-5, with 7 bases identical to TRBD1. The trim removed 4 bases at V and 5 bases at J, leaving 11 bases unmatched. This CDR3 contains 15 residues. The V gene's germline CDR1 is SGHTS and CDR2 YDEGEE. The CDR3 DNA sequence: TGTGCCAGCAGCCAGGGACAGACCCCAGTTGAGACCCAGTACTTC. Residues: CASSQGQTPVETQYF.

The J gene is TRBJ2-1, the V gene TRBV9, with 7 bases that match TRBD2. Germline loops: CDR1 SGDLS, CDR2 YYNGEE. The length of the CDR3 is 14 residues. V lost 5 bases and J lost 9; bases outside the gene matches: 11. The CDR3 reads CASSFTSVLGEQFF. The CDR3, as DNA: TGTGCCAGCAGTTTTACTAGCGTCCTGGGTGAGCAGTTCTTC. Supplemented by reference TRBV9 and TRBJ2-1, the full variable domain reads DSGVTQTPKHLITATGQRVTLRCSPRSGDLSVYWYQQSLDQGLQFLIQYYNGEERAKGNILERFSAQQFPDLHSELNLSSLELGDSALYFCASSFTSVLGEQFFGPGTRLTVL.

The rearrangement uses TRBV19 and TRBJ1-2, with D uncertain. This CDR3 has 16 residues. Deletions cut 1 base from V and 0 bases from J, with 12 bases between. Per the germline V gene, CDR1 is LNHDA and CDR2 is SQIVND (reference sequence). The CDR3 DNA follows: TGTGCCAGTAGTATAGTCGCGGTTGGGTCTAACTATGGCTACACCTTC. Its translation: CASSIVAVGSNYGYTF.

In DNA, the CDR3 is TGTGCCAGCGGCCAGGGAGGCAATGAGCAGTTCTTC. Its protein is CASGQGGNEQFF. The rearrangement joins TRBV7-9 to TRBJ2-1, with a possible D match to TRBD2 (6 bases). Germline V gene lookup returns CDR1 SEHNR and CDR2 FQNEAQ (reference sequence). The germline V and J ends were trimmed by 8 bases and 6 bases, with 11 bases remaining between them. The CDR3 extends over 12 amino acids.

A single count supports this clone. This chain uses TRBV2 with TRBJ2-2, with D possibly being TRBD1 (6 bases). CDR3 size: 14 residues. V was shortened by 5 bases and J by 6 bases, with 13 bases between the two germline ends. Germline V lookup: CDR1 SNHLY, CDR2 FYNNEI. The CDR3 DNA follows: TGTGCCAGCAGTCGAGTAGGGGGTGCCGGGGAGCTGTTTTTT. Its translation: CASSRVGGAGELFF.

In this sample, this clone turned up once. The chain combines TRBV29-1 with TRBJ2-5, with no clear D. V dropped 1 base and J dropped 2 bases, with 5 bases sitting between them. This CDR3 has 12 residues. Germline CDR1 is SQVTM and CDR2 is ANQGSEA. CDR3 sequence: CSVEAEQETQYF. CDR3 DNA: TGCAGCGTTGAAGCGGAGCAAGAGACCCAGTACTTC. Variable domain in full (rest from reference TRBV29-1 and TRBJ2-5): SAVISQKPSRDICQRGTSLTIQCQVDSQVTMMFWYRQQPGQSLTLIATANQGSEATYESGFVIDKFPISRPNLTFSTLTVSNMSPEDSSIYLCSVEAEQETQYFGPGTRLLVL.

The chain uses TRBV14 and TRBJ1-1; D remains unclear. Germline V CDR1 and CDR2: SGHDN, FVKESK. There are 16 residues in the CDR3. V was trimmed by 2 bases and J by 7 bases, leaving 20 bases between them. The CDR3 DNA reads TGTGCCAGCAGCCAATTTGTGAGAGAGCTACGGGGTGAAGCTTTCTTT. Encoded protein: CASSQFVRELRGEAFF.

The rearrangement uses TRBV30 and TRBJ2-2, with TRBD2 as a possible D gene (6 bases). The CDR3 is 14 residues long. The V gene's germline CDR1 is GTSNPN and CDR2 SVGIG (reference sequence). Trimming pared 2 bases from V and 4 bases from J, leaving 11 bases between. The CDR3 DNA sequence: TGTGCCTGGAGTCGGGGTAGCGGCACCGGGGAGCTGTTTTTT. Translated: CAWSRGSGTGELFF.